A selection of T cell receptor beta chains follows, all from one sample in a study of T-cell memory formation after mild COVID-19. TCRdb called the 5' RACE reads again in MiXCR, with one record for every CDR3 protein. This table has 50,000 or so distinct CDR3 sequences, 27% appearing once. The sample comprised PBMCs or a T cell subset sorted from them (not recorded which). The receptors originated from a man aged 18-30 years who had mild COVID-19 (a few samples of this study predate the infection). Cell type and time point are not known. Both conserved end residues are part of each CDR3. D genes are given only for firm matches. Clone size appears in some rows only: once, few, many, or a class for an expanded clone.

j_call cdr3_length v_call clone_size d_call cdr3_nt cdr3_aa
TRBJ1-2 14 TRBV7-6 . . TGTGCCAGCAGCCTAGGGGCGCGGGCGCATGGCTACACCTTC CASSLGARAHGYTF
TRBJ1-6 13 TRBV7-3 . . TGTGCCAGCAGCCCCGAGGAGGGCCTCCCCCTCCACTTT CASSPEEGLPLHF
TRBJ1-2 14 TRBV20-1 many . TGCAGTGCTAGAGGGACAGAAACAAACTATGGCTACACCTTC CSARGTETNYGYTF
TRBJ2-1 15 TRBV7-9 few TRBD2 TGTGCCAGCAGCTTAAGCGGGGGGACCTACAATGAGCAGTTCTTC CASSLSGGTYNEQFF
TRBJ2-5 15 TRBV29-1 . TRBD2 TGCAGCGTTGAAGAGAAGCGGGGGGCCTGGGAGACCCAGTACTTC CSVEEKRGAWETQYF
TRBJ2-2 16 TRBV10-3 once . TGTGCCATCAGTGAGTCAGAAGGTCGGGTCACCGGGGAGCTGTTTTTT CAISESEGRVTGELFF
TRBJ2-3 11 TRBV9 . . TGTGCCAGCAGCGGATTAGATACGCAGTATTTT CASSGLDTQYF
TRBJ2-3 12 TRBV9 few . TGTGCCAGCAGCGTAGCCACAGATACGCAGTATTTT CASSVATDTQYF
TRBJ1-6 15 TRBV4-3 . TRBD1 TGCGCCAGCAGCCCGCAGGGACAGGGGGTGGGACCCCTCCACTTT CASSPQGQGVGPLHF
TRBJ1-6 16 TRBV20-1 few . TGCAGTGCTAGAGCAGGTTATAGCTCCTATAATTCACCCCTCCACTTT CSARAGYSSYNSPLHF
TRBJ2-3 16 TRBV7-8 few TRBD2 TGTGCCAGCAGCCTATACACGGGACTAGCTTCAGATACGCAGTATTTT CASSLYTGLASDTQYF
TRBJ2-3 23 TRBV6-5 many TRBD2 TGTGCCAGCAGTTACTCCCCCCTAGCGGGGGGGCCAGGGGTAGAACGGCGCACAGATACGCAGTATTTT CASSYSPLAGGPGVERRTDTQYF
TRBJ2-1 16 TRBV5-1 . TRBD2 TGCGCCAGCAGCTTAACTAGCGGGGGCCGGGGGAATGAGCAGTTCTTC CASSLTSGGRGNEQFF
TRBJ2-3 16 TRBV27 . TRBD2 TGTGCCAGCAGTTTATCGTGGCGGGGGAGCACAGATACGCAGTATTTT CASSLSWRGSTDTQYF
TRBJ2-2 14 TRBV12-3/TRBV12-4 . . TGTGCCAGCAGCTGTACAGGGAACACCGGGGAGCTGTTTTTT CASSCTGNTGELFF
TRBJ2-3 15 TRBV29-1 few . TGCAGCGTTGAAGGTTTCACAGCTAGCACAGATACGCAGTATTTT CSVEGFTASTDTQYF
TRBJ1-1 13 TRBV12-3/TRBV12-4 few . TGTGCCAGCAGTTTGGGGAGGAACACTGAAGCTTTCTTT CASSLGRNTEAFF
TRBJ2-1 13 TRBV4-1 . . TGCGCCAGCAGCCCCCGGTTAGGGATTGAGCAGTTCTTC CASSPRLGIEQFF
TRBJ2-3 15 TRBV7-2 few . TGTGCCAGCACGGACGTCGATCGGGGCACAGATACGCAGTATTTT CASTDVDRGTDTQYF
TRBJ2-7 15 TRBV6-2/TRBV6-3 . . TGTGCCAGCAGTTACTTTATGAGGCAGGGAGACGAGCAGTACTTC CASSYFMRQGDEQYF
TRBJ2-5 14 TRBV7-9 few . TGTGCCAGCAGCTTAGACAGGGAACAAGAGACCCAGTACTTC CASSLDREQETQYF
TRBJ2-3 13 TRBV20-1 . . TGCAGTGCTAGAGATCGGACATACAATACGCAGTATTTT CSARDRTYNTQYF
TRBJ2-5 14 TRBV11-3 few TRBD1 TGTGCCACCCTACGGACAGGGAGACAAGAGACCCAGTACTTC CATLRTGRQETQYF
TRBJ1-2 17 TRBV11-2 . TRBD1 TGTGCCAGCAGCTTCCCCTCGGACAGGGGGGGTAACTATGGCTACACCTTC CASSFPSDRGGNYGYTF
TRBJ1-6 13 TRBV5-5 . . TGTGCCAGCAGCAGGGGCAGGAATTCACCCCTCCACTTT CASSRGRNSPLHF
TRBJ1-1 15 TRBV7-9 few . TGTGCCAGCAGCTCGCCTCAGGGATTGTACACTGAAGCTTTCTTT CASSSPQGLYTEAFF
TRBJ2-7 15 TRBV5-4 . . TGTGCCAGCAGCTTTGGAGGGGGGCGTCCTGGCGAGCAGTACTTC CASSFGGGRPGEQYF